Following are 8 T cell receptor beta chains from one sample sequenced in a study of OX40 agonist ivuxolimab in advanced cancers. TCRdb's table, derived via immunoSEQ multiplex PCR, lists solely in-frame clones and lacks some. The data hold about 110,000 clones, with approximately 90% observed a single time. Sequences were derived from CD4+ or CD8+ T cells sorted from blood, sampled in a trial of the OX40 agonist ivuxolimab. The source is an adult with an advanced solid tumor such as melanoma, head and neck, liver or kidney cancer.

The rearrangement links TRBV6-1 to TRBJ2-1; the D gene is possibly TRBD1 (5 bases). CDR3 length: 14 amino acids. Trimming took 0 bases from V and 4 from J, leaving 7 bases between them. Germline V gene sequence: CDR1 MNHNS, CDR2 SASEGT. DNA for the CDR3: TGTGCCAGCAGTGAAGCGGCAGGGTACAATGAGCAGTTCTTC. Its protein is CASSEAAGYNEQFF.

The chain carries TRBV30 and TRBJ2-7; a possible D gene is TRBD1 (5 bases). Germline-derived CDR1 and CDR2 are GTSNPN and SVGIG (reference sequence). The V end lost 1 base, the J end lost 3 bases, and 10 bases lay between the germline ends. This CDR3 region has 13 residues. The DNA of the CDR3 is TGTGCCTGGAGTGCACAGGCCCTCTACGAGCAGTACTTC. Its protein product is CAWSAQALYEQYF.

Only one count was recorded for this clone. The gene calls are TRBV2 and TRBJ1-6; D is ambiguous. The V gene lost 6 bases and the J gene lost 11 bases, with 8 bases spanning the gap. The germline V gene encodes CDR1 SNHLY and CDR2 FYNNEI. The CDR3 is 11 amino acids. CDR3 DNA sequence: TGTGCCAGCAGCTTAATGGCACCCCTCCACTTT. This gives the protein CASSLMAPLHF.

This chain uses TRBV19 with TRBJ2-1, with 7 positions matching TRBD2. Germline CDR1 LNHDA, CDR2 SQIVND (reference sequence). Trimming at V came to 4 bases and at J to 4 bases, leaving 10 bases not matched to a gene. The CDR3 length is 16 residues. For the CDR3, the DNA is TGTGCCAGTAGTAGAACGCGGGAGCAGAGGTACAATGAGCAGTTCTTC. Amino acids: CASSRTREQRYNEQFF.

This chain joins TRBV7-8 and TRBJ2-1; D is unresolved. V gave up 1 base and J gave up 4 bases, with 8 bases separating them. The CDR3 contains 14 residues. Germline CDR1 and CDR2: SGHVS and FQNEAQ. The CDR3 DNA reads TGTGCCAGCAGCTTAGGGGCCCCGTACAATGAGCAGTTCTTC. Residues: CASSLGAPYNEQFF.

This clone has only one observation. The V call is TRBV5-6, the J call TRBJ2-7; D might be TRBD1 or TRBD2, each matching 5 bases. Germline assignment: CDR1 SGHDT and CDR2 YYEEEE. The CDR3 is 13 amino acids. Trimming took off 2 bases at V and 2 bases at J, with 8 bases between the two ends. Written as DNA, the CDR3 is TGTGCCAGCAGCTTTCAGGGACCCTACGAGCAGTACTTC. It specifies CASSFQGPYEQYF.

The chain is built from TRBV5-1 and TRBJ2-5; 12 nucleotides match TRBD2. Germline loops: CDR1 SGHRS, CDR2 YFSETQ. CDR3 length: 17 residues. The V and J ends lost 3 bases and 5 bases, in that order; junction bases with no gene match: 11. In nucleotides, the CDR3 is TGCGCCAGCAGCTGGACCCCTAGCGGGGGGGCCGATGAGACCCAGTACTTC. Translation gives CASSWTPSGGADETQYF. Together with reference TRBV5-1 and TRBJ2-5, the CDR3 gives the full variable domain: KAGVTQTPRYLIKTRGQQVTLSCSPISGHRSVSWYQQTPGQGLQFLFEYFSETQRNKGNFPGRFSGRQFSNSRSEMNVSTLELGDSALYLCASSWTPSGGADETQYFGPGTRLLVL.

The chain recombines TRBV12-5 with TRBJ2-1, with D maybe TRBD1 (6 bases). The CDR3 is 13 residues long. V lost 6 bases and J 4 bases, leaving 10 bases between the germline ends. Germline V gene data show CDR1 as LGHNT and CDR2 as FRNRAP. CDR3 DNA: TGTGCTAGTGGCCACGGACAGTACAATGAGCAGTTCTTC. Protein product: CASGHGQYNEQFF.